One sample yielded the 10 T cell receptor beta chains listed below, sequenced in a study of cytomegalovirus exposure and HLA in healthy donors. PCR employed 60 Vbeta and 13 Jbeta primers. TCRdb's table, derived via immunoSEQ multiplex PCR, lists solely in-frame clones and lacks some. This table holds nearly 200,000 clones. The material sequenced was PBMCs. The origin of the receptors is a boy between 10 and 17 years old in good health and CMV-seronegative.

The chain joins TRBV5-4 to TRBJ2-2; 8 bases are a match to TRBD2. The CDR3 length is 15 residues. V lost 4 bases to trimming and J lost 4 bases; unmatched junction nucleotides: 6. The germline V gene has CDR1 SGHNT and CDR2 YYREEE (reference sequence). The CDR3 region is CASSVDGGGTGELFF. Here the CDR3 DNA reads TGTGCCAGCAGCGTGGACGGGGGGGGCACCGGGGAGCTGTTTTTT.

CDR3 region: CASSTTGTGKFEQYF. The DNA for the CDR3 is TGTGCCAGCAGTACCACCGGGACAGGGAAGTTCGAGCAGTACTTC. This rearrangement joins TRBV28 to TRBJ2-7, with 9 bases fitting TRBD1. Germline trimming cut 5 bases from V and 6 bases from J; bases unmatched to any gene: 11. The germline CDR1 and CDR2 sequences are MDHEN and SYDVKM. The CDR3 loop spans 15 amino acids.

The chain uses TRBV2 and TRBJ2-2; possibly TRBD2 for D (5 bases). This CDR3 comprises 15 residues. V lost 1 base to trimming and J lost 7 bases, with 13 bases between them. CDR1 SNHLY and CDR2 FYNNEI come from the germline V gene. The CDR3 nucleotides are TGTGCCAGCAGTGAAGGCGGTGGGCGGGTCGGGGAGCTGTTTTTT. It is translated as CASSEGGGRVGELFF.

The chain combines TRBV6-5 with TRBJ1-1; D is perhaps TRBD1 (5 bases). The CDR3 contains 14 residues. With 4 bases removed from V and 6 bases from J, the gap between germline ends came to 15 bases. Germline lookup yields CDR1 MNHEY and CDR2 SVGAGI. In nucleotides, the CDR3 is TGTGCCAGCAGTTTCGGCAGGGAAGGGTCTGAAGCTTTCTTT. This sequence encodes CASSFGREGSEAFF.

The chain has TRBV19 and TRBJ1-1; 10 bases align to TRBD1. CDR3 length equals 12 residues. Germline CDR1 and CDR2: LNHDA and SQIVND (reference sequence). The ends lost 7 bases at V and 10 bases at J; junction bases unmatched: 6. The CDR3 loop reads CASIGTGEVAFF. CDR3 nucleotides: TGTGCCAGTATTGGGACAGGGGAGGTAGCTTTCTTT.

The J gene is TRBJ1-5, the V gene TRBV19; 9 bases are a match to TRBD1. Germline assignment: CDR1 LNHDA and CDR2 SQIVND (reference sequence). The V gene end was trimmed by 3 bases and the J gene end by 0 bases; junction bases not matched to a gene: 12. The CDR3 covers 19 residues. CDR3 DNA: TGTGCCAGTAGTATCCCCCGGGACAGGGAAGTCCTTAGCAATCAGCCCCAGCATTTT. This codes for CASSIPRDREVLSNQPQHF.

The chain recombines TRBV6-5 with TRBJ1-2; D possibly corresponds to TRBD1 (5 bases). CDR1 is MNHEY, CDR2 SVGAGI, per germline. Trimming stripped 2 bases from V and 3 bases from J, with 10 bases between. The CDR3 is 14 amino acids. The CDR3 loop is CASSYGRVDYGYTF. In DNA form, the CDR3 reads TGTGCCAGCAGTTACGGCAGGGTGGACTATGGCTACACCTTC.

V is TRBV7-2 and J is TRBJ1-3; D gene unclear. Looked up from germline, CDR1 is SGHTA and CDR2 is FQGNSA. The CDR3 spans 15 residues. V was cut by 1 base and J by 0 bases, with 7 bases left in between. This chain's CDR3 is CASSLVSGSGNTIYF. The CDR3 coding sequence is TGTGCCAGCAGCTTAGTTAGTGGCTCTGGAAACACCATATATTTT.

The genes are TRBV5-1 and TRBJ2-3, with 10 bases fitting TRBD2. The length of the CDR3 is 16 residues. Germline V gives CDR1 SGHRS, CDR2 YFSETQ. V dropped 2 bases and J dropped 4; count of bases not matched to a gene: 7. The CDR3 DNA reads TGCGCCAGCAGCTTCGGGAGCGGGGGGGAGGCAGATACGCAGTATTTT. It is translated as CASSFGSGGEADTQYF.

This chain joins TRBV11-2 and TRBJ1-1, with D uncertain. The CDR3 runs to 12 residues. V dropped 5 bases and J dropped 1 base, with 5 bases sitting between them. Germline CDR1 and CDR2: SGHAT and FQNNGV. The CDR3 loop is CASSPRNTEAFF. The CDR3 DNA follows: TGTGCCAGCAGCCCCCGGAACACTGAAGCTTTCTTT.